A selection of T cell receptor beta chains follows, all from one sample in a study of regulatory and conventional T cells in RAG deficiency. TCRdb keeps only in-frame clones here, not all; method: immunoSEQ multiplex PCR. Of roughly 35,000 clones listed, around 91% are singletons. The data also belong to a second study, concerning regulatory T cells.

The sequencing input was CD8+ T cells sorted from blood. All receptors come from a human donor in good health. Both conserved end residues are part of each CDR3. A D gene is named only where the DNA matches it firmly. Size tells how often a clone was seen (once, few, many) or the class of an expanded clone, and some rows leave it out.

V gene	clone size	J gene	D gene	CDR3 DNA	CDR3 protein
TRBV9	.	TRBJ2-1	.	TGTGCCAGCAGCGTAGAGGTCGGCAGGAGCTCCTACAATGAGCAGTTCTTC	CASSVEVGRSSYNEQFF
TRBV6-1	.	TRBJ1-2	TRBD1	TGTGCCAGCATTAGGACAGGGGGTTTGGGCTACACCTTC	CASIRTGGLGYTF
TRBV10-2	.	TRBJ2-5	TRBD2	TGCGCCAGCAGGGCCGTGGGGGGGAGCGGCGAGACCCAGTACTTC	CASRAVGGSGETQYF
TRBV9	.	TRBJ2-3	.	TGTGCCAGCAGCGTAGGGGTGTTGGCGACGGGAGATACGCAGTATTTT	CASSVGVLATGDTQYF
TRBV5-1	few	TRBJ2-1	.	TGCGCCAGCAGCTTGTGGTTTGGCGGGGCGTACTCCTACAATGAGCAGTTCTTC	CASSLWFGGAYSYNEQFF
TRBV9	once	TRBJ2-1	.	TGTGCCAGCAGCGCTACCTGGGATGAGCAGTTCTTC	CASSATWDEQFF
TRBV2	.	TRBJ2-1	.	TGTGCCAGCAGTGAAACCCCCAGCTCCTACAATGAGCAGTTCTTC	CASSETPSSYNEQFF
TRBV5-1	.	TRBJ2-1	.	TGCGCCAGCAGCTTGGTTTCGGGGGACAATGAGCAGTTCTTC	CASSLVSGDNEQFF
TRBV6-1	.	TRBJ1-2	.	TGTGCCAGCAGCCCCAGCGGGGAGACTAACTATGGCTACACCTTC	CASSPSGETNYGYTF
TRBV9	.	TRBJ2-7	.	TGTGCCAGCAGCGTAGAACAGGAGACCTTGAACTACGAGCAGTACTTC	CASSVEQETLNYEQYF
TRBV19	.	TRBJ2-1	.	TGTGCCAGTAGTATAGGGAATAGAAATGAGCAGTTCTTC	CASSIGNRNEQFF
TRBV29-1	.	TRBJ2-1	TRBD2	TGCAGCGTTCGGGAGGCCGGTGAGCAGTTCTTC	CSVREAGEQFF
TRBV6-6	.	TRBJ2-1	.	TGTGCCAGCAGTTACATTATGGCCGAATACAATGAGCAGTTCTTC	CASSYIMAEYNEQFF
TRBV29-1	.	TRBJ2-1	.	TGCAGCGTTAGACTCAACTCCTACAATGAGCAGTTCTTC	CSVRLNSYNEQFF
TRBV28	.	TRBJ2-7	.	TGTGCCAGCCGAAATTCGTGGGGGGAGCAGTACTTC	CASRNSWGEQYF
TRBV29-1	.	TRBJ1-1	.	TGCAGCGCGGGAGGCGCGAACACTGAAGCTTTCTTT	CSAGGANTEAFF
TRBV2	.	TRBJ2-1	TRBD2	TGTGCCAGCAGTGCACCGGGACTAGCGGTTAATGAGCAGTTCTTC	CASSAPGLAVNEQFF
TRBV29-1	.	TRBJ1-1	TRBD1	TGCAGCGGTCGACAGGGGGCGGGCACTGAAGCTTTCTTT	CSGRQGAGTEAFF
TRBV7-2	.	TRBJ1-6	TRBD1	TGTGCCAGCAGCTTGACAGGGGGCAAAGGCACGTCACCCCTCCACTTT	CASSLTGGKGTSPLHF
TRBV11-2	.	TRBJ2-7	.	TGTGCCAGCAGCTTAGAGATTGGAAATTCCTACGAGCAGTACTTC	CASSLEIGNSYEQYF
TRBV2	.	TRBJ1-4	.	TGTGCCAGCAGTGAGGGGCAGAGCTTCAATGAAAAACTGTTTTTT	CASSEGQSFNEKLFF
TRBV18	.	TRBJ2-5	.	TGTGCCAGCTCACCACCCGGCGTAGCAGAATTAGGGACCCAGTACTTC	CASSPPGVAELGTQYF
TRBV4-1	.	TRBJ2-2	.	TGCGCCAGCAGCCAAGGCTTTAACGGGGGAGACACCGGGGAGCTGTTTTTT	CASSQGFNGGDTGELFF
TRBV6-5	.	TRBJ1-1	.	TGTGCCAGCAGTCCTCGGTTTGGGAACACTGAAGCTTTCTTT	CASSPRFGNTEAFF
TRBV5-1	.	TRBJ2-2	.	TGCGCCAGCAGCTTACCTAGCGCTACCGGGGAGCTGTTTTTT	CASSLPSATGELFF
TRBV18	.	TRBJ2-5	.	TGTGCCAGCTCACCGTGGGCGCAGGGGCAGACCCAGTACTTC	CASSPWAQGQTQYF
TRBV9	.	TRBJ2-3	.	TGTGCCAGCAGCGTAGAGGGGGACCCAGATACGCAGTATTTT	CASSVEGDPDTQYF
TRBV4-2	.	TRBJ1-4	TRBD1	TGTGCCAGCAGCCAAGAAGTGGGACAGGGGAATGAAAAACTGTTTTTT	CASSQEVGQGNEKLFF
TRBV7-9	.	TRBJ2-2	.	TGTGCCAGCAGCTTAGCTGGGGGGCCTCCCGGGGAGCTGTTTTTT	CASSLAGGPPGELFF